What follows are 19 T cell receptor beta chains derived from one specimen sequenced in a study of T-cell reconstitution after alpha-beta-depleted transplantation in children. Molecular barcoding with unique molecular identifiers was used for the TCRbeta library. TCRdb reprocessed the PCR reads with MiXCR, giving one entry per CDR3 protein. The sample lists about 600,000 distinct CDR3 sequences, about 11% occurring once. The specimen was PBMCs from the stem cell graft donor, collected from the stem cell graft. These receptors were obtained from a human donor who donated a stem cell graft to a child with acute myeloid leukemia.

This chain joins TRBV20-1 and TRBJ2-3; perhaps TRBD1 as D (6 bases). From germline, CDR1 is DFQATT and CDR2 SNEGSKA (reference sequence). Between the trimmed V and J ends, which lost 0 bases and 6 bases, there was a span of 13 bases. The CDR3 covers 14 residues. CDR3 nucleotides: TGCAGTGCTAGAGATTGGGGGACAAAGGATACGCAGTATTTT. Its translation is CSARDWGTKDTQYF.

This chain connects TRBV20-1 to TRBJ1-1; the D is unclear. With 7 bases removed from V and 6 bases from J, the gap between germline ends came to 18 bases. The CDR3 spans 13 residues. Germline V gene sequence: CDR1 DFQATT, CDR2 SNEGSKA (reference sequence). CDR3 in DNA: TGCAGTGTCCAAACGGTTAAGGGATCTGAAGCTTTCTTT. Translated: CSVQTVKGSEAFF.

Only a few counts were recorded for this clonotype. The chain uses TRBV11-2 and TRBJ2-5, with a tentative D call TRBD1 (6 bases). The CDR3 consists of 14 residues. The germline gives CDR1 SGHAT, CDR2 FQNNGV. The V and J ends lost 5 bases and 5 bases respectively, with 15 bases between them. This CDR3 reads CASSATGVMETQYF. In DNA form, the CDR3 reads TGTGCCAGCAGCGCGACAGGAGTAATGGAGACCCAGTACTTC.

The gene calls are TRBV30 and TRBJ2-1, with 8 nucleotides matching TRBD1. V trimming: 8 bases; J trimming: 9 bases; junction bases outside the gene matches: 3. The CDR3 is made up of 10 amino acids. In germline, CDR1 is GTSNPN, CDR2 SVGIG (reference sequence). CDR3 in DNA: TGTGCCGGGACAGGTGCTGAGCAGTTCTTC. As protein: CAGTGAEQFF.

The chain couples TRBV28 to TRBJ1-4; TRBD1 is a possible D gene (6 bases). Germline V gives CDR1 MDHEN, CDR2 SYDVKM. The CDR3 sequence is 17 residues long. Trimming took off 4 bases at V and 4 bases at J, with 19 bases between the two ends. Here the CDR3 reads CASSSSFQGLGNEKLFF. The CDR3 DNA reads TGTGCCAGCAGTTCCTCCTTTCAGGGGCTAGGTAATGAAAAACTGTTTTTT.

This clonotype has more than one count but fewer than ten. The rearrangement uses TRBV20-1 and TRBJ2-1; maybe TRBD2 (5 bases). The CDR3 loop spans 16 amino acids. V shed 2 bases and J shed 3 bases, with 17 bases lying between them. CDR1 and CDR2 from the germline V gene are DFQATT and SNEGSKA (reference sequence). The CDR3 nucleotides are TGCAGTGCTAGACAAACAAGAGGGAGAGGCTACAATGAGCAGTTCTTC. Its protein product is CSARQTRGRGYNEQFF.

This clonotype has more than one count but fewer than ten. This rearrangement joins TRBV12-3 or TRBV12-4 to TRBJ2-7, with 10 bases matching TRBD1. The length of the CDR3 is 15 residues. The ends lost 6 bases at V and 6 bases at J; junction bases unmatched: 11. The CDR3 region has the DNA TGTGCCAGCAGGGTGGGGACAGGGGCGCAATCCGAGCAGTACTTC. It is translated as CASRVGTGAQSEQYF.

This clonotype was detected a few times. The rearrangement joins TRBV29-1 to TRBJ1-5; no definite D call. CDR1 SQVTM and CDR2 ANQGSEA come from the germline V gene. This CDR3 spans 12 amino acids. Between the trimmed V and J ends, which lost 4 bases and 3 bases, there was a span of 7 bases. The CDR3 protein is CSVGGYNQPQHF. Here the CDR3 DNA reads TGCAGCGTTGGAGGTTACAATCAGCCCCAGCATTTT. The variable domain in full, completed from reference TRBV29-1 and TRBJ1-5, reads SAVISQKPSRDICQRGTSLTIQCQVDSQVTMMFWYRQQPGQSLTLIATANQGSEATYESGFVIDKFPISRPNLTFSTLTVSNMSPEDSSIYLCSVGGYNQPQHFGDGTRLSIL.

The V and J genes are TRBV20-1 and TRBJ2-1; perhaps TRBD2 as D (5 bases). V lost 2 bases, J lost 0 bases, and 14 bases lay in between. Germline-derived CDR1 and CDR2 are DFQATT and SNEGSKA (reference sequence). This CDR3 is built from 16 residues. The CDR3: CSARTFSVSSYNEQFF. The CDR3 nucleotides read TGCAGTGCTAGAACTTTTAGCGTAAGCTCCTACAATGAGCAGTTCTTC.

This chain links TRBV9 with TRBJ2-2; TRBD1 matches 9 bases. The CDR3 covers 16 residues. Trimming removed 0 bases from V and 5 bases from J; junction bases left unmatched: 5. The V gene's germline CDR1 is SGDLS and CDR2 YYNGEE. CDR3 nucleotide sequence: TGTGCCAGCAGCGTAGAGGGACAGGGCGCAACCGGGGAGCTGTTTTTT. The encoded protein is CASSVEGQGATGELFF. Filled out from reference TRBV9 and TRBJ2-2, the complete variable domain reads DSGVTQTPKHLITATGQRVTLRCSPRSGDLSVYWYQQSLDQGLQFLIQYYNGEERAKGNILERFSAQQFPDLHSELNLSSLELGDSALYFCASSVEGQGATGELFFGEGSRLTVL.

This clonotype turned up a few times. The J gene is TRBJ1-2, the V gene TRBV20-1, with D possibly TRBD1 on 5 matching bases. The CDR3 is 11 residues long. V was trimmed by 5 bases and J by 4 bases, leaving 8 bases between them. Germline V gene lookup returns CDR1 DFQATT and CDR2 SNEGSKA (reference sequence). The CDR3 sequence: CSAPGTYGYTF. CDR3 coding DNA: TGCAGTGCTCCTGGGACCTATGGCTACACCTTC.

The chain employs TRBV7-2 and TRBJ1-6, with D unresolved. Trimming took 1 base from V and 6 from J, leaving 7 bases between them. The V gene's germline CDR1 is SGHTA and CDR2 FQGNSA. The CDR3 has 14 residues. The CDR3 here is CASSLGTPNSPLHF. The DNA of the CDR3 is TGTGCCAGCAGCTTAGGCACCCCTAATTCACCCCTCCACTTT. Based on the CDR3 plus reference TRBV7-2 and TRBJ1-6, the full variable domain is GAGVSQSPSNKVTEKGKDVELRCDPISGHTALYWYRQSLGQGLEFLIYFQGNSAPDKSGLPSDRFSAERTGGSVSTLTIQRTQQEDSAVYLCASSLGTPNSPLHFGNGTRLTVT.

The gene calls are TRBV20-1 and TRBJ2-2, with D possibly being TRBD1 or TRBD2 (5 bases each). The germline V gene has CDR1 DFQATT and CDR2 SNEGSKA (reference sequence). There are 15 residues in the CDR3. V gave up 6 bases and J gave up 4 bases, with 18 bases separating them. CDR3 residues: CSARGVSGFTGELFF. For the CDR3, the DNA is TGCAGTGCCCGAGGGGTATCCGGGTTCACCGGGGAGCTGTTTTTT.

This clonotype has just a few counts. V gene TRBV3-1 combines with J gene TRBJ2-3; 11 bases are a match to TRBD2. This CDR3 is built from 19 residues. The junction had 8 bases not matched to a gene; V was cut back by 0 bases and J by 0 bases. Germline values: CDR1 LGHDT, CDR2 YNNKEL (reference sequence). The CDR3 spells CASSQDLTSGNASTDTQYF. CDR3 nucleotides: TGTGCCAGCAGCCAAGATTTGACTAGCGGGAACGCTAGCACAGATACGCAGTATTTT.

This clonotype appeared a single time. CDR3 in amino acids: CASQSERGGGYNEQFF. The CDR3 bases are TGTGCCAGCCAGTCAGAGAGAGGGGGAGGTTACAATGAGCAGTTCTTC. The chain recombines TRBV5-4 with TRBJ2-1; D tentatively reads TRBD1 or TRBD2 (6 bases each). This CDR3 has 16 residues. Germline-derived CDR1 and CDR2 are SGHNT and YYREEE (reference sequence). With 7 bases removed from V and 4 bases from J, the gap between germline ends came to 21 bases.

This chain joins TRBV12-3 or TRBV12-4 and TRBJ2-2, with TRBD2 identical over 8 bases. The junction had 10 bases not matched to a gene; V was cut back by 7 bases and J by 0 bases. The CDR3 runs to 17 residues. CDR3 nucleotides: TGTGCCAGCAATCTCACCCGGGGGGGGACGAACACCGGGGAGCTGTTTTTT. This translates into CASNLTRGGTNTGELFF.

This clonotype was seen a handful of times. This sequence joins TRBV5-5 and TRBJ2-7; D not certain. V dropped 6 bases and J dropped 4 bases, with 20 bases sitting between them. The CDR3 has 15 amino acids. CDR1 and CDR2 (germline): SGHKS, YYEKEE (reference sequence). CDR3 sequence reads: CASTTGLRLPYEQYF. In DNA, the CDR3 is TGTGCCAGCACCACCGGTTTGCGGTTACCGTACGAGCAGTACTTC.

The sample holds many counts of this clonotype. The gene calls are TRBV20-1 and TRBJ1-1, with D possibly TRBD1 on 5 matching bases. The length of the CDR3 is 13 residues. Between the trimmed V and J ends, which lost 5 bases and 3 bases, there was a span of 13 bases. Germline V gene lookup returns CDR1 DFQATT and CDR2 SNEGSKA (reference sequence). The CDR3 reads CSAPNRGDTEAFF. The CDR3 coding sequence is TGCAGTGCTCCTAACCGGGGGGACACTGAAGCTTTCTTT.

This clonotype was seen a handful of times. This sequence joins TRBV4-2 and TRBJ1-4; D is unclear. The CDR3 loop spans 13 amino acids. V was cut by 2 bases and J by 7 bases, with 8 bases left in between. Germline V gives CDR1 LGHNA, CDR2 YNFKEQ. CDR3 DNA: TGTGCCAGCAGCCAACCCAAAGTTGAAAAACTGTTTTTT. As protein: CASSQPKVEKLFF.